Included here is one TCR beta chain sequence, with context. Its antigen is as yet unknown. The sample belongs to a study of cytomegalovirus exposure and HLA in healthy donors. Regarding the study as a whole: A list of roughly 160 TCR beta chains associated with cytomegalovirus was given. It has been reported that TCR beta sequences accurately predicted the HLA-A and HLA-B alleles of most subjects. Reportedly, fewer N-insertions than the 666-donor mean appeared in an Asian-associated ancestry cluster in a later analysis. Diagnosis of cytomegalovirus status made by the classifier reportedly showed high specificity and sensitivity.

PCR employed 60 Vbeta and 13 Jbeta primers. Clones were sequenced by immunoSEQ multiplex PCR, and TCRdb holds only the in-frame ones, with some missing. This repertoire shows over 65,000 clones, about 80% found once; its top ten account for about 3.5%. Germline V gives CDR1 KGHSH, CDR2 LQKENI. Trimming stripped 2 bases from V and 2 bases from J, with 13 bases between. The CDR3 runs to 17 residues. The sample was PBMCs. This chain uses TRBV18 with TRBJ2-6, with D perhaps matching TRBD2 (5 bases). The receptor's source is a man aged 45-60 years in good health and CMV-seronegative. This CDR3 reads CASSPNRGITGANVLTF. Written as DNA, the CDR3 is TGTGCCAGCTCACCAAATCGGGGAATCACTGGGGCCAACGTCCTGACTTTC.